Listed below are T cell receptor beta chains from one sample, sequenced in a study of technical replicates of blood from a handful of donors. Profiled with immunoSEQ multiplex PCR; TCRdb holds only in-frame clones, not every one. Of about 70,000 clones listed, just under 97% are singletons. Sequencing input: T cells isolated from PBMCs. The source of these receptors is a human donor in good health. Both conserved end residues are part of each CDR3. The order of the fields is V gene, clone size, D gene, J gene, CDR3 DNA, CDR3 protein. The D gene is left open where the match is weak. The size entry is marked missing in some rows and otherwise reads once, few, many or a size class.

v_gene: TRBV20-1; abundance: NA; d_gene: NA; j_gene: TRBJ2-7; CDR3nt: TGCAGTGCTAGCATAGACTACGAGCAGTACTTC; CDR3aa: CSASIDYEQYF
v_gene: TRBV25-1; abundance: NA; d_gene: NA; j_gene: TRBJ2-1; CDR3nt: TGTGCCAGCAGTGAATACACCCGGTCCGTTGGGCAGTTCTTC; CDR3aa: CASSEYTRSVGQFF
v_gene: TRBV5-4; abundance: NA; d_gene: TRBD1; j_gene: TRBJ1-1; CDR3nt: TGTGCCAGCAGCTTGGGTCTTCTGAGGACAGGGTCTGCTGAAGCTTTCTTT; CDR3aa: CASSLGLLRTGSAEAFF
v_gene: TRBV10-3; abundance: NA; d_gene: NA; j_gene: TRBJ2-1; CDR3nt: TGTGCCATCGCGGACCACGGGAACAATGAGCAGTTCTTC; CDR3aa: CAIADHGNNEQFF
v_gene: TRBV30; abundance: NA; d_gene: NA; j_gene: TRBJ1-6; CDR3nt: TGTGCCTGGAGGTTGTCAGGGAATTATAATTCACCCCTCCACTTT; CDR3aa: CAWRLSGNYNSPLHF
v_gene: TRBV21-1; abundance: once; d_gene: NA; j_gene: TRBJ1-3; CDR3nt: TGTGCCAGCAGCCTCGCTGTGAGGCGGGGAAACACCATATATTTT; CDR3aa: CASSLAVRRGNTIYF
v_gene: TRBV4-1; abundance: NA; d_gene: NA; j_gene: TRBJ2-4; CDR3nt: TGCGCCAGCAGCTCCCGTACTCTCGACATTCAGTACTTC; CDR3aa: CASSSRTLDIQYF
v_gene: TRBV6-1; abundance: NA; d_gene: NA; j_gene: TRBJ1-4; CDR3nt: TGTGCCAGCAGTGAAGGAAGGCGGGTCTATGAAAAACTGTTTTTT; CDR3aa: CASSEGRRVYEKLFF
v_gene: TRBV6-5; abundance: NA; d_gene: TRBD2; j_gene: TRBJ2-1; CDR3nt: TGTGCCAGCAGTTTACTAGCGGGAGTAAGTGCGGGTGAGCAGTTCTTC; CDR3aa: CASSLLAGVSAGEQFF
v_gene: TRBV19; abundance: NA; d_gene: NA; j_gene: TRBJ1-2; CDR3nt: TGTGCCAGTAGTCGGGTCACCGCGGACTATGGCTACACCTTC; CDR3aa: CASSRVTADYGYTF
v_gene: TRBV6-1; abundance: NA; d_gene: NA; j_gene: TRBJ2-7; CDR3nt: TGTGCCAGCAGTGAAGTTGTTAGTTACGAGCAGTACTTC; CDR3aa: CASSEVVSYEQYF
v_gene: TRBV2; abundance: NA; d_gene: NA; j_gene: TRBJ2-2; CDR3nt: TGTGCCAGCAGTGAAGCGTTTCCTAGTTTTGGCACCGGGGAGCTGTTTTTT; CDR3aa: CASSEAFPSFGTGELFF
v_gene: TRBV28; abundance: NA; d_gene: NA; j_gene: TRBJ1-5; CDR3nt: TGTGCCAGCAGTACAGACTATAGCAATCAGCCCCAGCATTTT; CDR3aa: CASSTDYSNQPQHF
v_gene: TRBV7-3; abundance: NA; d_gene: NA; j_gene: TRBJ2-1; CDR3nt: TGTGCCAGCAGCTTAGGACTCCTGAATGAGCAGTTCTTC; CDR3aa: CASSLGLLNEQFF
v_gene: TRBV6-5; abundance: NA; d_gene: NA; j_gene: TRBJ1-1; CDR3nt: TGTGCCAGCAGCGTACAGGGAGGGGTTGAAGCTTTCTTT; CDR3aa: CASSVQGGVEAFF
v_gene: TRBV5-4; abundance: NA; d_gene: NA; j_gene: TRBJ2-2; CDR3nt: TGTGCCAGCAGCTTTGGCGGGGTCACCGGGGAGCTGTTTTTT; CDR3aa: CASSFGGVTGELFF
v_gene: TRBV5-1; abundance: once; d_gene: TRBD1; j_gene: TRBJ2-6; CDR3nt: TGCGCCAGCAGCTGGGGACAGTCATCCGGGGCCAACGTCCTGACTTTC; CDR3aa: CASSWGQSSGANVLTF
v_gene: TRBV5-6; abundance: NA; d_gene: NA; j_gene: TRBJ1-5; CDR3nt: TGTGCCAGCAGTTTGAACAGTTATAGCAATCAGCCCCAGCATTTT; CDR3aa: CASSLNSYSNQPQHF
v_gene: TRBV7-9; abundance: NA; d_gene: NA; j_gene: TRBJ1-5; CDR3nt: TGTGCCAGCAGCTTTGGAGGGAATCAGCCCCAGCATTTT; CDR3aa: CASSFGGNQPQHF
v_gene: TRBV30; abundance: NA; d_gene: NA; j_gene: TRBJ1-6; CDR3nt: TGTGCCTGGAGTGTGGTGGACAGAAGTTCACCCCTCCACTTT; CDR3aa: CAWSVVDRSSPLHF
v_gene: TRBV10-1; abundance: NA; d_gene: NA; j_gene: TRBJ1-1; CDR3nt: TGCGCCAGCAGTGGGGAGGGGAACACTGAAGCTTTCTTT; CDR3aa: CASSGEGNTEAFF
v_gene: TRBV21-1; abundance: NA; d_gene: NA; j_gene: TRBJ2-7; CDR3nt: TGTGCCAGCAGCTCCCATGAAGAGCGGGAGGGCTCCTCCCGGTTCTACGAGCAGTACTTC; CDR3aa: CASSSHEEREGSSRFYEQYF
v_gene: TRBV28; abundance: NA; d_gene: TRBD1; j_gene: TRBJ2-7; CDR3nt: TGTGCCAGCAGGTTAACCGGGACAGGGAGCTCCTACGAGCAGTACTTC; CDR3aa: CASRLTGTGSSYEQYF
v_gene: TRBV4-1; abundance: NA; d_gene: NA; j_gene: TRBJ2-5; CDR3nt: TGCGCCAGCAGCCAAGAGGGCGTCCTTGAGGAGACCCAGTACTTC; CDR3aa: CASSQEGVLEETQYF
v_gene: TRBV2; abundance: NA; d_gene: NA; j_gene: TRBJ2-2; CDR3nt: TGTGCCAGCAGTGTTTTCAGGGATACCGGGGAGCTGTTTTTT; CDR3aa: CASSVFRDTGELFF
v_gene: TRBV4-1; abundance: NA; d_gene: NA; j_gene: TRBJ2-7; CDR3nt: TGCGCCAGCAGCCAATCAGACAGGGAGGTATACGAGCAGTACTTC; CDR3aa: CASSQSDREVYEQYF
v_gene: TRBV10-3; abundance: NA; d_gene: NA; j_gene: TRBJ2-7; CDR3nt: TGTGCCATCAGGGCTAGCCGAACCTACGAGCAGTACTTC; CDR3aa: CAIRASRTYEQYF
v_gene: TRBV4-1; abundance: once; d_gene: NA; j_gene: TRBJ2-5; CDR3nt: TGCGCCAGCAGCCAAGATCATGGGGCAGGAAAGACCCAGTACTTC; CDR3aa: CASSQDHGAGKTQYF
v_gene: TRBV2; abundance: NA; d_gene: NA; j_gene: TRBJ1-5; CDR3nt: TGTGCCAGCGCACGGGGGGGTAGCAATCAGCCCCAGCATTTT; CDR3aa: CASARGGSNQPQHF
v_gene: TRBV4-1; abundance: NA; d_gene: NA; j_gene: TRBJ2-1; CDR3nt: TGCGCCAGCAGCCCCGGGGGGACAAGCAAGGGGACCAGCTCCTACAATGAGCAGTTCTTC; CDR3aa: CASSPGGTSKGTSSYNEQFF
v_gene: TRBV9; abundance: NA; d_gene: TRBD2; j_gene: TRBJ2-5; CDR3nt: TGTGCCAGCAGCGCCTTGGGCGGGGGGGCCCCGGAGACCCAGTACTTC; CDR3aa: CASSALGGGAPETQYF
v_gene: TRBV10-2; abundance: NA; d_gene: NA; j_gene: TRBJ1-1; CDR3nt: TGCGCCAGCAGTGCACTTCCAATTTTCACTGAAGCTTTCTTT; CDR3aa: CASSALPIFTEAFF
v_gene: TRBV11-2; abundance: NA; d_gene: NA; j_gene: TRBJ2-5; CDR3nt: TGTGCCAGCAGCTTAGATCCTAGTCGTGAGACCCAGTACTTC; CDR3aa: CASSLDPSRETQYF
v_gene: TRBV5-4; abundance: NA; d_gene: NA; j_gene: TRBJ1-2; CDR3nt: TGTGCCAGCAGCTTGGAGAAACTGCTCTATGGCTACACCTTC; CDR3aa: CASSLEKLLYGYTF
v_gene: TRBV30; abundance: NA; d_gene: TRBD2; j_gene: TRBJ2-7; CDR3nt: TGTGCCTGGAGTGTTGGAGCTAGCGGGGGTTACGAGCAGTACTTC; CDR3aa: CAWSVGASGGYEQYF
v_gene: TRBV4-1; abundance: NA; d_gene: TRBD2; j_gene: TRBJ2-1; CDR3nt: TGCGCCAGCACCCCCTCAGGACTAGCGGGAGCCCACTCCTACAATGAGCAGTTCTTC; CDR3aa: CASTPSGLAGAHSYNEQFF
v_gene: TRBV11-3; abundance: NA; d_gene: TRBD1; j_gene: TRBJ1-1; CDR3nt: TGTGCCAGCGGCCCGGCCTCGGACAGGGGCACTGAAGCTTTCTTT; CDR3aa: CASGPASDRGTEAFF